This T cell receptor (beta chain) came from a study of identifying expanded T cells in peripheral blood. Points from the study as a whole: Approximately 1.1 clones differed between technical replicates, versus around 16 and 19 over time.

CDR3 length: 15 residues. Germline assignment: CDR1 SEHNR and CDR2 FQNEAQ (reference sequence). V shed 3 bases, J shed 4 bases, and the junction held 6 bases outside the gene matches. Some clones are missing from TCRdb's copy, which holds only in-frame ones; the method was immunoSEQ multiplex PCR. Here the sample spans approximately 130,000 clones, approximately 80% being singletons. A remark on this clone: The antigen is undetermined.

The origin of this receptor is a person aged 18-70 years in good health. The chain links TRBV7-9 to TRBJ1-5, with 7 positions matching TRBD1. Input material: blood. CDR3 amino acids: CASSLGTGVNQPQHF. The CDR3 nucleotides are TGTGCCAGCAGCTTGGGCACAGGGGTGAATCAGCCCCAGCATTTT.